The present T cell receptor (beta chain) was sequenced within a study of early T cells in non-severe SARS-CoV-2 infection. CDR3 size: 16 residues. Germline-derived CDR1 and CDR2 are LNHDA and SQIVND (reference sequence). V trimming: 3 bases; J trimming: 8 bases; junction bases outside the gene matches: 12. TCRdb called the 5' RACE reads again in MiXCR, with one record for every CDR3 protein. The sample consists of roughly 34,000 distinct CDR3 sequences, 6% to 7.5% of them appearing once. This clonotype was counted at least ten times. The chain carries TRBV19 and TRBJ1-4; 7 positions match TRBD1. The specimen was whole blood, collected at baseline. This TCR derives from an adult who was a healthcare worker with PCR-confirmed SARS-CoV-2 infection or an uninfected control (not recorded which). CDR3 in DNA: TGTGCCAGTAGTATCCTACAGACAGGGTTGAGGGAAAAACTGTTTTTT. Its translation is CASSILQTGLREKLFF. Filled out from reference TRBV19 and TRBJ1-4, the complete variable domain reads DGGITQSPKYLFRKEGQNVTLSCEQNLNHDAMYWYRQDPGQGLRLIYYSQIVNDFQKGDIAEGYSVSREKKESFPLTVTSAQKNPTAFYLCASSILQTGLREKLFFGSGTQLSVL.